Sequencing of this T cell receptor beta chain was carried out in a study of T-cell memory formation after mild COVID-19. Trimming pared 5 bases from V and 0 bases from J, leaving 11 bases between. The CDR3 spans 16 residues. Germline V gene lookup returns CDR1 SGHAT and CDR2 FQNNGV. TCRdb called the 5' RACE reads again in MiXCR, with one record for every CDR3 protein. The sample lists about 55,000 distinct CDR3 sequences, 25% to 30% occurring once. The sequenced material came from PBMCs or a T cell subset sorted from them (not recorded which). This chain links TRBV11-2 with TRBJ2-6; D uncertain. The receptor was isolated from a young man who had mild COVID-19 (a few samples of this study predate the infection). Cell type and time point are not known. The CDR3 DNA reads TGTGCCAGCAGCAAAGGCGTCAACTCTGGGGCCAACGTCCTGACTTTC. It translates to CASSKGVNSGANVLTF.